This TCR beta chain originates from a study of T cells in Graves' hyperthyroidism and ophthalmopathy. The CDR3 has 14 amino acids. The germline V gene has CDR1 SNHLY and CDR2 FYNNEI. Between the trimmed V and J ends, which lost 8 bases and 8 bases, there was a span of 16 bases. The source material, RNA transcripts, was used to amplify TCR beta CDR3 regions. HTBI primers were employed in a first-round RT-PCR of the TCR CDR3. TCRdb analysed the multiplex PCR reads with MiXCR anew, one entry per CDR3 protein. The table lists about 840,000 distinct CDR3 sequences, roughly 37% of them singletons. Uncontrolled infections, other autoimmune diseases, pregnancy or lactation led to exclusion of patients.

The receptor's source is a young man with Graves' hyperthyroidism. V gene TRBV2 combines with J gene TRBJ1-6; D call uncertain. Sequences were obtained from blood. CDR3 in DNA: TGTGCCAGCGCGGCTTTGGCGGGGTATTCACCCCTCCACTTT. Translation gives CASAALAGYSPLHF.